This is a list of T cell receptor beta chains from one sample in a study of cytomegalovirus exposure and HLA in healthy donors. Assay used: immunoSEQ multiplex PCR; TCRdb lists only in-frame clones, some missing. Of roughly 150,000 clones in the sample, roughly 87% were seen once. The source material was PBMCs. These receptor sequences come from a girl between 5 and 17 years old in good health and CMV-seropositive. The CDR3 runs from the conserved cysteine through the conserved F or W. The D gene is left open where the match is weak. Size values are once, few and many counts, or a class for expanded clones, and some rows have none.

clone size	D gene	CDR3 length	V gene	J gene	CDR3 protein	CDR3 DNA
NA	NA	14	TRBV27	TRBJ2-1	CASSLAFTENEQFF	TGTGCCAGCAGTTTGGCCTTCACAGAGAATGAGCAGTTCTTC
NA	NA	17	TRBV5-8	TRBJ2-1	CASSLEVGAGSYNEQFF	TGTGCCAGCAGCTTGGAAGTGGGGGCCGGGTCCTACAATGAGCAGTTCTTC
NA	NA	14	TRBV15	TRBJ2-7	CATSRRGGSYEQYF	TGTGCCACCAGCAGGAGGGGGGGTTCCTACGAGCAGTACTTC
NA	TRBD2	17	TRBV5-6	TRBJ2-1	CASSSGTSAINYNEQFF	TGTGCCAGCAGCTCCGGGACTAGCGCCATAAACTACAATGAGCAGTTCTTC
NA	NA	13	TRBV6-5	TRBJ1-5	CASSTGPGQPQHF	TGTGCCAGCAGCACAGGGCCGGGGCAGCCCCAGCATTTT
NA	TRBD1	15	TRBV7-9	TRBJ1-4	CASSQFGTGNEKLFF	TGTGCCAGCAGCCAATTTGGGACAGGGAATGAAAAACTGTTTTTT
NA	NA	15	TRBV5-6	TRBJ1-2	CASSLLSGRRYGYTF	TGTGCCAGCAGCTTATTGAGCGGACGGCGCTATGGCTACACCTTC
NA	TRBD2	16	TRBV7-9	TRBJ2-5	CASSLGSTSGEETQYF	TGTGCCAGCAGCTTAGGGTCTACTAGCGGGGAAGAGACCCAGTACTTC
NA	NA	14	TRBV29-1	TRBJ2-7	CSTVGGRGSYEQYF	TGCAGCACCGTGGGGGGACGGGGGTCCTACGAGCAGTACTTC
NA	TRBD2	15	TRBV25-1	TRBJ2-1	CASSDGGRFREEQFF	TGTGCCAGCAGTGATGGCGGGAGGTTTCGCGAGGAGCAGTTCTTC
NA	NA	14	TRBV28	TRBJ1-1	CASSPPQGVTEAFF	TGTGCCAGCAGTCCACCACAGGGAGTGACTGAAGCTTTCTTT
NA	TRBD2	13	TRBV5-1	TRBJ2-1	CASSGEGQGEQFF	TGCGCCAGCAGCGGGGAGGGCCAGGGTGAGCAGTTCTTC
NA	NA	11	TRBV6-6	TRBJ1-2	CASSSTSGYTF	TGTGCCAGCAGCTCAACAAGTGGCTACACCTTC
NA	TRBD1	13	TRBV29-1	TRBJ2-2	CSVTGEDTGELFF	TGCAGCGTCACAGGGGAAGACACCGGGGAGCTGTTTTTT
NA	NA	15	TRBV6-6	TRBJ1-2	CASSYGHSSNYGYTF	TGTGCCAGTTCTTACGGACATTCCTCAAACTATGGCTACACCTTC
few	NA	13	TRBV15	TRBJ1-2	CATSVRSGYGYTF	TGTGCCACCAGCGTCCGATCCGGCTATGGCTACACCTTC
NA	NA	13	TRBV28	TRBJ1-1	CASSRTLNTEAFF	TGTGCCAGCAGTCGGACATTGAACACTGAAGCTTTCTTT
NA	TRBD1	15	TRBV7-9	TRBJ1-1	CASSMRQGVYTEAFF	TGTGCCAGCAGCATGAGACAGGGGGTCTACACTGAAGCTTTCTTT
NA	NA	13	TRBV6-1	TRBJ2-7	CASSGLGVGEQYF	TGTGCCAGCAGTGGGCTGGGAGTTGGCGAGCAGTACTTC
NA	TRBD1	16	TRBV5-1	TRBJ1-4	CASSLETGGADEKLFF	TGCGCCAGCAGCTTGGAGACAGGGGGGGCGGATGAAAAACTGTTTTTT
NA	NA	17	TRBV4-3	TRBJ1-6	CASSRTYRDNYNSPLHF	TGCGCCAGCAGCCGTACATACCGGGACAACTATAATTCACCCCTCCACTTT
NA	TRBD1	19	TRBV28	TRBJ1-1	CASSLSVVWGQIMNTEAFF	TGTGCCAGCAGTTTATCGGTTGTGTGGGGACAGATTATGAACACTGAAGCTTTCTTT
once	NA	14	TRBV29-1	TRBJ1-2	CSVEKGVPKYGYTF	TGCAGCGTTGAGAAAGGGGTCCCCAAATATGGCTACACCTTC
NA	NA	18	TRBV19	TRBJ1-5	CASSLTLPGAQGNQPQHF	TGTGCCAGTAGTTTAACGCTCCCAGGGGCCCAAGGGAATCAGCCCCAGCATTTT
NA	TRBD2	12	TRBV30	TRBJ2-1	CAWKALAGGLVF	TGTGCCTGGAAGGCACTAGCGGGGGGGCTTGTCTTC
once	NA	13	TRBV4-1	TRBJ1-5	CASSRQIEEPQHF	TGCGCCAGCAGCCGACAGATAGAAGAGCCCCAGCATTTT
once	NA	14	TRBV5-1	TRBJ2-2	CASSRSTNTGELFF	TGCGCCAGCAGTCGGAGCACGAACACCGGGGAGCTGTTTTTT
NA	TRBD2	17	TRBV10-1	TRBJ2-1	CASSDLSGLAGYNEQFF	TGCGCCAGCAGTGATTTATCGGGACTAGCGGGGTACAATGAGCAGTTCTTC
once	NA	14	TRBV7-8	TRBJ1-2	CASSLFLAGYGYTF	TGTGCCAGCAGCTTATTTCTAGCAGGCTATGGCTACACCTTC
NA	TRBD1	15	TRBV9	TRBJ1-2	CASGKGTGGNYGYTF	TGTGCCAGCGGGAAAGGGACAGGGGGCAACTATGGCTACACCTTC
once	TRBD2	15	TRBV5-1	TRBJ2-7	CASSLARGGAYEQYF	TGCGCCAGCAGCTTGGCCCGGGGGGGAGCTTACGAGCAGTACTTC
few	NA	15	TRBV19	TRBJ2-2	CASSMGLINTGELFF	TGTGCCAGTAGTATGGGGCTTATTAACACCGGGGAGCTGTTTTTT
NA	TRBD1	17	TRBV2	TRBJ2-6	CASSPGQGALGANVLTF	TGTGCCAGCAGTCCGGGACAGGGGGCCTTAGGGGCCAACGTCCTGACTTTC
NA	NA	15	TRBV19	TRBJ2-2	CASSIRGGTAGELFF	TGTGCCAGTAGTATTAGAGGGGGTACGGCCGGGGAGCTGTTTTTT
few	TRBD2	15	TRBV11-3	TRBJ2-3	CASSRLAGGEDTQYF	TGTGCCAGCAGCCGTCTAGCGGGAGGGGAAGATACGCAGTATTTT
NA	NA	14	TRBV7-3	TRBJ1-2	CTSSLTPGNYGYTF	TGTACCAGCAGCTTAACCCCAGGGAACTATGGCTACACCTTC
NA	NA	15	TRBV30	TRBJ2-7	CAWSPPVADFYEQYF	TGTGCCTGGAGTCCCCCGGTAGCGGATTTCTACGAGCAGTACTTC
NA	NA	14	TRBV18	TRBJ2-5	CASSPGSYPGEQYF	TGTGCCAGCTCACCGGGGTCTTATCCGGGGGAGCAGTACTTC
NA	NA	15	TRBV10-1	TRBJ1-1	CASSESIAGYTEAFF	TGCGCCAGCAGTGAGTCGATAGCGGGGTATACTGAAGCTTTCTTT
NA	TRBD1	16	TRBV15	TRBJ2-5	CATSRDRGQGRETQYF	TGTGCCACCAGCAGAGATCGGGGACAGGGTCGAGAGACCCAGTACTTC
NA	TRBD1	14	TRBV11-2	TRBJ2-1	CASSLHRGIGEQFF	TGTGCCAGCAGCTTACACAGGGGGATTGGTGAGCAGTTCTTC
NA	NA	16	TRBV5-1	TRBJ2-2	CASSLGVLGFTGELFF	TGCGCCAGCAGCTTGGGGGTGCTCGGGTTTACCGGGGAGCTGTTTTTT
NA	NA	14	TRBV9	TRBJ1-2	CASSGPGLIYGYTF	TGTGCCAGCAGCGGACCGGGACTCATTTATGGCTACACCTTC
NA	NA	16	TRBV5-5	TRBJ1-5	CASSLGPRLIYQPQHF	TGTGCCAGCAGCTTGGGGCCGAGACTAATTTACCAGCCCCAGCATTTT
NA	TRBD1	14	TRBV6-5	TRBJ1-1	CASSLGQGATEAFF	TGTGCCAGCAGTTTGGGACAGGGCGCCACTGAAGCTTTCTTT
NA	NA	16	TRBV7-9	TRBJ2-7	CASSLMGGKSSYEQYF	TGTGCCAGCAGCTTAATGGGCGGGAAGAGCTCCTACGAGCAGTACTTC
NA	TRBD2	13	TRBV2	TRBJ2-7	CASSPQRGLGQYF	TGTGCCAGCAGCCCCCAGCGGGGTTTAGGGCAGTACTTC
NA	NA	15	TRBV2	TRBJ2-7	CASSAVTVPSYEQYF	TGTGCCAGCAGTGCGGTGACAGTCCCTTCCTACGAGCAGTACTTC
NA	NA	12	TRBV2	TRBJ2-2	CASQGGAGELFF	TGTGCCAGCCAAGGGGGTGCCGGGGAGCTGTTTTTT
many	TRBD1	14	TRBV25-1	TRBJ2-7	CASSGQGVFHEQYF	TGTGCCAGCAGTGGACAGGGGGTTTTCCACGAGCAGTACTTC
NA	NA	12	TRBV28	TRBJ2-3	CASSLSVDTQYF	TGTGCCAGCAGTTTATCGGTGGATACGCAGTATTTT
NA	TRBD1	17	TRBV4-1	TRBJ2-1	CASSQGWETGVVNEQFF	TGCGCCAGCAGCCAAGGGTGGGAGACAGGGGTTGTGAATGAGCAGTTCTTC
NA	TRBD2	13	TRBV28	TRBJ2-5	CASSLRGEETQYF	TGTGCCAGCAGTTTGCGGGGGGAAGAGACCCAGTACTTC
few	NA	15	TRBV5-4	TRBJ2-7	CASSLGPGDSYEQYF	TGTGCCAGCAGCTTGGGTCCGGGGGACTCCTACGAGCAGTACTTC
NA	NA	12	TRBV10-3	TRBJ2-3	CAITGESDTQYF	TGTGCCATCACGGGGGAGTCGGATACGCAGTATTTT
once	NA	14	TRBV29-1	TRBJ1-5	CSVSIRDPRQPQHF	TGCAGCGTTTCGATCAGGGATCCCAGGCAGCCCCAGCATTTT
NA	TRBD2	12	TRBV7-2	TRBJ2-5	CASSLSGTSAYF	TGTGCCAGCAGCCTCTCCGGGACTAGCGCGTACTTC
many	TRBD2	15	TRBV25-1	TRBJ2-7	CASSDVAGSSYEQYF	TGTGCCAGCAGTGACGTAGCGGGGAGCTCCTACGAGCAGTACTTC
NA	TRBD1	15	TRBV2	TRBJ2-1	CASRGTGGPYNEQFF	TGTGCCAGCAGGGGAACAGGGGGGCCCTACAATGAGCAGTTCTTC
few	NA	11	TRBV20-1	TRBJ2-5	CSAQHEETQYF	TGCAGTGCCCAACACGAAGAGACCCAGTACTTC